This passage covers 5 T cell receptor beta chains from one sample sequenced in a study of shared clonotypes between healthy human individuals. TCRdb's copy holds only in-frame clones and misses some; the assay was immunoSEQ multiplex PCR. The sample lists fewer than 1.8 million clones, just under 99% occurring once. The material sequenced was naive CD4+ T cells sorted from blood. Subset here: CD45RA+ positively selected. These receptors came from a man aged 25 to 40 in good health.

The chain carries TRBV19 and TRBJ2-7; 10 nucleotides agree with TRBD1. Trimming removed 5 bases from V and 3 bases from J; junction bases left unmatched: 4. The CDR3 runs to 14 residues. Germline CDR1 is LNHDA and CDR2 is SQIVND (reference sequence). In DNA, the CDR3 is TGTGCCAGTAGTTCTTGGGACAGGGGCTACGAGCAGTACTTC. This translates into CASSSWDRGYEQYF.

The gene calls are TRBV18 and TRBJ1-1; 8 positions match TRBD1. The CDR3 is 13 residues long. J gave up 9 bases and V 3 bases, and 6 bases lay outside the gene matches. Germline V gene sequence: CDR1 KGHSH, CDR2 LQKENI. The CDR3 sequence: CASSPPDRVKAFF. CDR3 bases: TGTGCCAGCTCACCTCCGGACAGGGTGAAAGCTTTCTTT.

In DNA form, the CDR3 reads TGTGCCAGCAGTCGCGAAGCAGGGTTGCTCACGTACGAGCAGTACTTC. Translation gives CASSREAGLLTYEQYF. The V and J genes are TRBV2 and TRBJ2-7, with D possibly TRBD1 on 5 matching bases. V was clipped by 5 bases and J by 4 bases, with 21 bases between them. The CDR3 contains 16 residues. Per germline, CDR1 SNHLY and CDR2 FYNNEI.

The V gene is TRBV29-1, the J gene TRBJ1-1; weak D call: TRBD1 (6 bases). Germline CDR1 SQVTM, CDR2 ANQGSEA. With 7 bases removed from V and 5 bases from J, the gap between germline ends came to 17 bases. The CDR3 loop spans 13 amino acids. The CDR3 spells CSAGGQTVTEAFF. The CDR3 DNA reads TGCAGCGCTGGGGGGCAAACGGTGACTGAAGCTTTCTTT. Based on the CDR3 plus reference TRBV29-1 and TRBJ1-1, the full variable domain is SAVISQKPSRDICQRGTSLTIQCQVDSQVTMMFWYRQQPGQSLTLIATANQGSEATYESGFVIDKFPISRPNLTFSTLTVSNMSPEDSSIYLCSAGGQTVTEAFFGQGTRLTVV.

The rearrangement links TRBV4-1 to TRBJ2-3, with TRBD2 matching 11 bases. CDR3 length equals 18 residues. V lost 0 bases and J lost 4; bases outside the gene matches: 9. Per germline, CDR1 MGHRA and CDR2 YSYEKL. In DNA form, the CDR3 reads TGCGCCAGCAGCCAAGATAAAGGGCTAGCGGGAGGCGCAGATACGCAGTATTTT. The encoded protein is CASSQDKGLAGGADTQYF.